The present T cell receptor beta chain was sequenced within a study of beta chain features in type 1 diabetes. Study-level information: The patient and healthy donor groups were comparable for age, gender and cell yields. General study findings and limits: VDJ junctions from type 1 diabetes patients carried fewer insertions and larger deletions.

The investigators reverse transcribed all of the isolated RNA, so they sequenced expressed TCRB transcripts. Profiling relied on immunoSEQ multiplex PCR, and the TCRdb table lists in-frame clones only, not all of them. In the table there are over 700,000 clones, about a sixth of which are singletons. A single heparinised blood sample, averaging approximately 100 mL, was obtained per donor. Purity of each sorted population was above 95%. This CDR3 spans 16 amino acids. The V and J ends lost 2 bases and 5 bases, in that order; junction bases with no gene match: 9. Notes on this clone: What it binds is not known.

This chain joins TRBV23-1 and TRBJ2-1, with TRBD1 matching over 7 bases. TRBV23-1 is flagged as an ORF with uncertain function. The sample taken for sequencing was naive CD4+ T cells from blood. This TCR was recovered from a woman aged 18-35 years in good health. CDR3 region: CASSQPKHRGDNEQFF. Written as DNA, the CDR3 is TGCGCCAGCAGTCAACCGAAACACAGGGGCGACAATGAGCAGTTCTTC.